This TCR beta chain was found in a study of neurological immune-mediated disorders. CDR1 and CDR2 (germline): DFQATT, SNEGSKA (reference sequence). The CDR3 consists of 14 residues. V lost 1 base, J lost 7 bases, and 6 bases stayed unmatched. MiXCR, applied by TCRdb to the 5' RACE reads, yields one record per CDR3 protein. This sample yields 85,000 to 90,000 distinct CDR3 sequences, of which 3% to 4.5% are seen a single time; just under 3% belongs to the top ten. This clonotype was picked up a small number of times. The sample consisted of PBMCs. This sequence was found in a woman aged 50 to 65 with multiple sclerosis. The V and J genes are TRBV20-1 and TRBJ2-1, with 8 bases matching TRBD2. This CDR3 reads CSARVGGAGNEQFF. The CDR3 coding sequence is TGCAGTGCTAGAGTCGGGGGGGCTGGGAATGAGCAGTTCTTC.